This T cell receptor beta chain emerged from a study of beta chain features in type 1 diabetes. Study results and limitations: Researchers reported that naive, central memory and Treg TCRB repertoires appeared more similar in patients than in healthy donors. Whether HLA type affects TCRB rearrangement stayed undetermined in the present work.

A remark on this clone: Its target is not known.

The study reverse transcribed the entire isolated RNA, so it sequenced expressed TCRB transcripts. Sequenced by immunoSEQ multiplex PCR; TCRdb stores in-frame clones only, minus some. Here the sample spans under 450,000 clones, 11% to 15% being singletons. Sequences were obtained from naive CD4+ T cells from blood. The TCR comes from a young man in good health.

The CDR3 DNA sequence: TGCAGCGTTGGGACGGAACTCTCTGGAAACACCATATATTTT. Translating it yields CSVGTELSGNTIYF. The J gene is TRBJ1-3, the V gene TRBV29-1; D is ambiguous. CDR1 SQVTM and CDR2 ANQGSEA come from the germline V gene. V lost 4 bases and J lost 0, with 10 bases in between. CDR3 length equals 14 residues.